One and the same sample provided the 26 T cell receptor beta chains below, sequenced in a study of OX40 agonist ivuxolimab in advanced cancers. Sequenced by immunoSEQ multiplex PCR; TCRdb stores in-frame clones only, minus some. The repertoire holds approximately 65,000 clones, with roughly 87% as singletons. The material sequenced was CD4+ or CD8+ T cells sorted from blood, taken in a trial of the OX40 agonist ivuxolimab. These TCRs come from an adult with an advanced solid tumor such as melanoma, head and neck, liver or kidney cancer.

The rearrangement links TRBV30 to TRBJ1-6, with D possibly being TRBD1 (5 bases). Germline CDR1 reads GTSNPN; CDR2 reads SVGIG (reference sequence). V dropped 1 base and J dropped 7 bases, with 8 bases sitting between them. This CDR3 contains 13 residues. This CDR3 is CAWSAGPNSPLHF. CDR3 DNA: TGTGCCTGGAGTGCAGGGCCCAATTCACCCCTCCACTTT.

The chain has TRBV2 and TRBJ1-1; no reliable D call. The CDR3 runs to 12 residues. V lost 6 bases and J lost 6, with 11 bases in between. Per germline, CDR1 SNHLY and CDR2 FYNNEI. CDR3 DNA: TGTGCCAGCAGGAACCCCCGGCCTGAAGCTTTCTTT. Protein: CASRNPRPEAFF.

This sequence joins TRBV5-6 and TRBJ2-2; 11 nucleotides agree with TRBD1. CDR1 and CDR2 (germline): SGHDT, YYEEEE. The CDR3 loop spans 16 amino acids. V gave up 4 bases and J gave up 7 bases; unmatched junction bases: 9. CDR3 sequence: CASSLRTGGSGGELFF. CDR3 DNA: TGTGCCAGCAGCCTCAGGACAGGGGGCTCCGGCGGGGAGCTGTTTTTT.

This clone has just a few counts. This chain uses TRBV7-9 with TRBJ2-3; TRBD2 matches 7 bases. The CDR3 is 16 residues long. V was clipped by 5 bases and J by 4 bases; unmatched bases: 12. Germline V lookup: CDR1 SEHNR, CDR2 FQNEAQ (reference sequence). In nucleotides, the CDR3 is TGTGCCAGCAGCCCCCCTGTGAGACTAGCTCCAGATACGCAGTATTTT. This codes for CASSPPVRLAPDTQYF.

J is TRBJ1-1 and V is TRBV10-2; D is uncertain. CDR1 WSHSY and CDR2 SAAADI come from the germline V gene. Trimming pared 2 bases from V and 4 bases from J, leaving 8 bases between. This CDR3 has 13 amino acids. This CDR3 is CASSETWGTEAFF. DNA of the CDR3: TGCGCCAGCAGTGAGACATGGGGCACTGAAGCTTTCTTT.

CDR3 protein: CASSPNSDTQYF. CDR3 nucleotides: TGTGCCAGCAGCCCCAACTCGGATACGCAGTATTTT. J is TRBJ2-3 and V is TRBV7-9; no reliable D call. V shed 5 bases and J shed 6 bases, with 9 bases lying between them. This CDR3 spans 12 amino acids. The germline CDR1 and CDR2 sequences are SEHNR and FQNEAQ (reference sequence).

J is TRBJ2-3 and V is TRBV2; D is ambiguous. The CDR3 spans 14 residues. V was cut by 0 bases and J by 4 bases, with 8 bases left in between. Per the germline V gene, CDR1 is SNHLY and CDR2 is FYNNEI. For the CDR3, the DNA is TGTGCCAGCAGTGAAGCTAGGGTTCCAGATACGCAGTATTTT. It translates to CASSEARVPDTQYF. The full variable domain, in which reference TRBV2 and TRBJ2-3 provide the parts outside the CDR3, is EPEVTQTPSHQVTQMGQEVILRCVPISNHLYFYWYRQILGQKVEFLVSFYNNEISEKSEIFDDQFSVERPDGSNFTLKIRSTKLEDSAMYFCASSEARVPDTQYFGPGTRLTVL.

The rearrangement uses TRBV28 and TRBJ2-7; D possibly corresponds to TRBD2 (5 bases). V lost 11 bases, J lost 6 bases, and 11 bases lay in between. This CDR3 comprises 10 residues. Germline CDR1 MDHEN, CDR2 SYDVKM. The CDR3 coding sequence is TGTGCCTGCGGGTGGGGCGAGCAGTACTTC. It translates to CACGWGEQYF.

This chain uses TRBV6-1 with TRBJ2-1, with a tentative D call TRBD1 (5 bases). The length of the CDR3 is 12 residues. Germline V gene data show CDR1 as MNHNS and CDR2 as SASEGT. Trimming removed 7 bases from V and 7 bases from J, with 11 bases in between. The CDR3, as DNA: TGTGCCAGCACTAGACAGTTAAATGAGCAGTTCTTC. It specifies CASTRQLNEQFF.

The chain carries TRBV6-1 and TRBJ1-4, with D tentatively TRBD1 (6 bases). The CDR3 consists of 15 residues. Deletions cut 6 bases from V and 5 bases from J, with 16 bases between. Germline V lookup: CDR1 MNHNS, CDR2 SASEGT. CDR3 sequence reads: CASRDGQSLNEKLFF. The CDR3 nucleotides read TGTGCCAGCAGAGACGGACAGAGCCTCAATGAAAAACTGTTTTTT.

CDR3 nucleotides: TGTGCCAGCTCACCCCCCGGCAGGGTCGATTTCTATGGCTACACCTTC. Translated: CASSPPGRVDFYGYTF. V is TRBV18 and J is TRBJ1-2; D may be TRBD1 (5 bases). The CDR3 length is 16 residues. CDR1 is KGHSH and CDR2 is LQKENI in the germline V gene. Deletions cut 3 bases from V and 4 bases from J, with 18 bases between.

The genes are TRBV6-5 and TRBJ2-2; D is undetermined. CDR1 and CDR2 (germline): MNHEY, SVGAGI. The CDR3 extends over 13 amino acids. Trimming took off 6 bases at V and 4 bases at J, with 9 bases between the two ends. The CDR3 region is CASSMGSTGELFF. In DNA form, the CDR3 reads TGTGCCAGCAGCATGGGCTCCACCGGGGAGCTGTTTTTT.

The chain uses TRBV29-1 and TRBJ2-1, with no clear D. Per the germline V gene, CDR1 is SQVTM and CDR2 is ANQGSEA. The CDR3 has 11 residues. The V and J ends lost 3 bases and 6 bases respectively, with 6 bases between them. CDR3 DNA: TGCAGCGTTGATTATATCAATGAGCAGTTCTTC. Amino acids: CSVDYINEQFF.

This clone was observed a single time. The J gene is TRBJ1-2, the V gene TRBV14; D ambiguous. Trimming cost V 3 bases and J 4 bases, with 6 bases left between them. Per the germline V gene, CDR1 is SGHDN and CDR2 is FVKESK. The CDR3 contains 12 residues. The CDR3 nucleotides read TGTGCCAGCAGCCAGCGGACCTATGGCTACACCTTC. Its protein product is CASSQRTYGYTF.

This clone was counted a few times. This chain links TRBV19 with TRBJ1-2, with D uncertain. This CDR3 is 17 amino acids long. The germline V and J ends were trimmed by 4 bases and 1 base, with 19 bases remaining between them. Germline CDR1 is LNHDA and CDR2 is SQIVND (reference sequence). The CDR3 nucleotides read TGTGCCAGTAGTAGCGGCGTGACACGGGCGCTTAACTATGGCTACACCTTC. Protein sequence: CASSSGVTRALNYGYTF.

The V gene is TRBV7-9, the J gene TRBJ1-2; D remains unclear. The length of the CDR3 is 12 residues. Germline V gene sequence: CDR1 SEHNR, CDR2 FQNEAQ (reference sequence). Trimming took off 2 bases at V and 4 bases at J, with 5 bases between the two ends. The CDR3 loop reads CASSLSGYGYTF. The DNA of the CDR3 is TGTGCCAGCAGCTTATCGGGCTATGGCTACACCTTC.

The genes are TRBV11-2 and TRBJ2-2, with D maybe TRBD2 (5 bases). The V gene lost 4 bases and the J gene lost 3 bases, with 18 bases spanning the gap. Germline lookup yields CDR1 SGHAT and CDR2 FQNNGV. The CDR3 spans 17 residues. The CDR3 reads CASSSDVGLLDTGELFF. As DNA, the CDR3 is TGTGCCAGCAGCTCCGATGTCGGACTTTTGGACACCGGGGAGCTGTTTTTT.

This chain connects TRBV5-1 to TRBJ2-7; D is undetermined. Trimming took 4 bases from V and 4 from J, leaving 12 bases between them. This CDR3 region has 13 residues. In germline, CDR1 is SGHRS, CDR2 YFSETQ. The CDR3 coding sequence is TGCGCCAGCAGCCCTGACATCAAGTACGAGCAGTACTTC. Translated: CASSPDIKYEQYF.

V usage is TRBV5-3 and J usage is TRBJ1-4; 10 bases are shared with TRBD1. TRBV5-3 is given ORF status, its function remaining uncertain. This CDR3 contains 19 residues. Unmatched junction bases numbered 15, after V lost 0 bases and J lost 7 bases. The CDR3 DNA reads as TGTGCCAGAAGCTTGGCCGAGCGACAGGGGGCGCTCGAAACTGAAAAACTGTTTTTT. Protein product: CARSLAERQGALETEKLFF.

The V and J genes are TRBV19 and TRBJ2-1; D is possibly TRBD2 (7 bases). V was cut by 7 bases and J by 8 bases, with 21 bases left in between. This CDR3 spans 15 amino acids. Germline V gene data show CDR1 as LNHDA and CDR2 as SQIVND (reference sequence). CDR3 amino acids: CASTSSGGHGDEQFF. The CDR3 nucleotides are TGTGCCAGTACCTCTTCGGGGGGCCATGGCGATGAGCAGTTCTTC.

The chain couples TRBV2 to TRBJ2-1; D uncertain. Germline V CDR1 and CDR2: SNHLY, FYNNEI. The V end was cut by 7 bases, the J end by 3 bases, with 7 bases between. This CDR3 spans 12 amino acids. DNA of the CDR3: TGTGCCAGCAACACTCTCTACAATGAGCAGTTCTTC. It translates to CASNTLYNEQFF. Based on the CDR3 plus reference TRBV2 and TRBJ2-1, the full variable domain is EPEVTQTPSHQVTQMGQEVILRCVPISNHLYFYWYRQILGQKVEFLVSFYNNEISEKSEIFDDQFSVERPDGSNFTLKIRSTKLEDSAMYFCASNTLYNEQFFGPGTRLTVL.

This clone has just a few counts. J is TRBJ2-5 and V is TRBV5-1, with 9 bases aligning to TRBD2. CDR3 length equals 15 residues. V was clipped by 3 bases and J by 5 bases; unmatched bases: 8. The germline V gene has CDR1 SGHRS and CDR2 YFSETQ. This CDR3 reads CASSSPGLAGETQYF. CDR3 nucleotides: TGCGCCAGCAGCTCTCCGGGACTAGCAGGGGAGACCCAGTACTTC.

The CDR3 loop is CASRTGTENSPLHF. The CDR3 DNA reads TGTGCCAGCAGAACCGGGACGGAAAATTCACCCCTCCACTTT. This chain joins TRBV6-5 and TRBJ1-6; possibly TRBD1 for D (5 bases). V was shortened by 6 bases and J by 7 bases, with 13 bases between the two germline ends. The CDR3 length is 14 residues. Germline assignment: CDR1 MNHEY and CDR2 SVGAGI.

J is TRBJ2-7 and V is TRBV7-9, with a possible D match to TRBD1 (6 bases). V lost 4 bases and J lost 0, with 25 bases in between. The CDR3 extends over 19 amino acids. Germline CDR1 is SEHNR and CDR2 is FQNEAQ (reference sequence). CDR3 sequence (DNA): TGTGCCAGCAGCTCCATTGCTCCGACACAGGGTTCCGGCTCCTACGAGCAGTACTTC. Translated: CASSSIAPTQGSGSYEQYF. The whole variable domain, remainder taken from reference TRBV7-9 and TRBJ2-7, is DTGVSQNPRHKITKRGQNVTFRCDPISEHNRLYWYRQTLGQGPEFLTYFQNEAQLEKSRLLSDRFSAERPKGSFSTLEIQRTEQGDSAMYLCASSSIAPTQGSGSYEQYFGPGTRLTVT.

The chain is built from TRBV2 and TRBJ2-5, with D possibly TRBD2 on 6 matching bases. There are 13 residues in the CDR3. V was clipped by 6 bases and J by 1 base, with 9 bases between them. Germline values: CDR1 SNHLY, CDR2 FYNNEI. The CDR3 DNA follows: TGTGCCAGCAGATTTAGCGGCCAAGAGACCCAGTACTTC. Its translation is CASRFSGQETQYF.

Worth noting for this clone: One end of the junction is discordant with germline, which a read error may explain. J is TRBJ1-5 and V is TRBV7-2; the D gene is possibly TRBD1 (5 bases). The CDR3 extends over 17 amino acids. Germline CDR1 is SGHTA and CDR2 is FQGNSA. The CDR3 sequence is CANSLTVVGARAQPQHF. CDR3 coding DNA: TGTGCCAACAGCTTAACGGTGGTAGGGGCTAGGGCTCAGCCCCAGCATTTT.